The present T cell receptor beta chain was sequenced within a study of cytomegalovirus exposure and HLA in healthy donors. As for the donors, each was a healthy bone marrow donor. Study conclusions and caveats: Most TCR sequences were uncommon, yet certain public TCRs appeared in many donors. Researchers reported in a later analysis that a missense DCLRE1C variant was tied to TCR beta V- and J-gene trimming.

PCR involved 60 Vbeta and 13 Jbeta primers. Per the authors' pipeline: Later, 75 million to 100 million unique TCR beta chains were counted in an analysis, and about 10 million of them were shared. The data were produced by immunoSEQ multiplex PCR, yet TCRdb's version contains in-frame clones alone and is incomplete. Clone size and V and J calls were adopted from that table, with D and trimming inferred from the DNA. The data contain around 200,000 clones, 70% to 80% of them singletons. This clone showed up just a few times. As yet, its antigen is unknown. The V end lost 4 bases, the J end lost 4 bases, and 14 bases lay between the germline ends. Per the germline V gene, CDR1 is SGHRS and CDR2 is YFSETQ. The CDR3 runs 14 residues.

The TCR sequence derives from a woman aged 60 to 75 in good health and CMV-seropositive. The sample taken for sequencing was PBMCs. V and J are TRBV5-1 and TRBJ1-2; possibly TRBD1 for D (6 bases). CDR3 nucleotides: TGCGCCAGCAGCCCGGGACACTTCCTCTATGGCTACACCTTC. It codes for CASSPGHFLYGYTF. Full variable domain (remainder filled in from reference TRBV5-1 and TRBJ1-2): KAGVTQTPRYLIKTRGQQVTLSCSPISGHRSVSWYQQTPGQGLQFLFEYFSETQRNKGNFPGRFSGRQFSNSRSEMNVSTLELGDSALYLCASSPGHFLYGYTFGSGTRLTVV.